A single sample is the source of the 13 T cell receptor beta chains below, sequenced in a study of T cells in Graves' hyperthyroidism and ophthalmopathy (dated by TCRdb to the late 2010s). Libraries were built with multiplex PCR. The reads were generated on an Illumina HiSeq 2000. The TCR beta CDR3 regions were amplified from RNA transcripts. For the first round of RT-PCR on the TCR CDR3, the HTBI primer set was used together with the Qiagen OneStep RT-PCR kit. TCRdb trimmed the raw reads at Q25, called clones with MiXCR and kept productive beta chains. Rows are unified per CDR3 protein, each entry keeping the most common DNA and genes. The sample data list around 200,000 distinct CDR3 sequences, and over 15% of these were observed just once. The ten largest clones capture around 29% of the sample. The sample consisted of blood. These receptors were taken from a woman between 45 and 60 years old with Graves' hyperthyroidism.

This chain uses TRBV5-1 with TRBJ1-4; 10 nucleotides line up with TRBD1. The CDR3 spans 15 residues. Germline V gene data show CDR1 as SGHRS and CDR2 as YFSETQ. V lost 0 bases to trimming and J lost 8 bases; unmatched junction nucleotides: 4. The CDR3 here is CASSLGTGGQEKLFF. Here the CDR3 DNA reads TGCGCCAGCAGCTTGGGGACAGGGGGACAAGAAAAACTGTTTTTT.

This clonotype was recorded a few times. The chain links TRBV14 to TRBJ2-1; 10 nucleotides match TRBD2. CDR1 is SGHDN and CDR2 is FVKESK in the germline V gene. Trimming cost V 3 bases and J 0 bases; bases outside gene matches: 11. This CDR3 is 19 amino acids long. CDR3: CASSHGVGSGGASYNEQFF. The CDR3 nucleotides are TGTGCCAGCAGCCACGGCGTAGGGAGCGGGGGGGCCTCCTACAATGAGCAGTTCTTC.

At least ten counts were recorded for this clonotype. V usage is TRBV5-1 and J usage is TRBJ2-1, with 7 bases identical to TRBD1. Unmatched junction bases numbered 8, after V lost 3 bases and J lost 5 bases. The V gene's germline CDR1 is SGHRS and CDR2 YFSETQ. CDR3 length: 15 amino acids. The CDR3 sequence: CASSSTGDGDNEQFF. The DNA of the CDR3 is TGCGCCAGCAGCTCAACAGGGGACGGGGACAATGAGCAGTTCTTC.

This rearrangement joins TRBV6-9 to TRBJ2-7; 9 nucleotides agree with TRBD2. Unmatched junction bases numbered 9, after V lost 4 bases and J lost 5 bases. Germline CDR1 and CDR2: MNHGY and SVAAGI. The CDR3 is 15 residues long. The CDR3 here is CASSSPGLAGDEQYF. The CDR3, as DNA: TGTGCCAGCAGTTCACCGGGACTAGCAGGCGACGAGCAGTACTTC.

CDR3 sequence: CASRWSGDNSPLHF. CDR3 bases: TGCGCCAGCAGATGGTCCGGAGATAATTCACCCCTCCACTTT. This sequence joins TRBV5-1 and TRBJ1-6, with D unclear. Germline V gives CDR1 SGHRS, CDR2 YFSETQ. The ends were cut back, 5 bases at V and 5 bases at J, with 11 bases in the middle. This CDR3 contains 14 residues.

The genes are TRBV20-1 and TRBJ2-3; TRBD2 matches at 12 bases. V lost 1 base and J lost 0; bases outside the gene matches: 2. CDR3 length: 16 amino acids. Per germline, CDR1 DFQATT and CDR2 SNEGSKA (reference sequence). The CDR3 nucleotides are TGCAGTGCTAGAGTTGGACTAGCGGGGAGCACAGATACGCAGTATTTT. Translated, it gives CSARVGLAGSTDTQYF.

Many counts were recorded for this clonotype. This chain uses TRBV6-1 with TRBJ1-6; perhaps TRBD1 as D (5 bases). The V and J ends lost 5 bases and 6 bases respectively, with 14 bases between them. This CDR3 spans 15 amino acids. CDR1 and CDR2 from the germline V gene are MNHNS and SASEGT. CDR3 nucleotide sequence: TGTGCCAGCAGTTCAGGAATTGGGGGTAATTCACCCCTCCACTTT. This translates into CASSSGIGGNSPLHF.

This clonotype was seen repeatedly, ten times or more. The chain carries TRBV5-1 and TRBJ1-4, with unresolved D. Germline V gives CDR1 SGHRS, CDR2 YFSETQ. This CDR3 contains 14 residues. Between the trimmed V and J ends, which lost 2 bases and 5 bases, there was a span of 10 bases. The CDR3 here is CASSFSTVNEKLFF. The CDR3 coding sequence is TGCGCCAGCAGCTTTTCGACTGTCAATGAAAAACTGTTTTTT.

There are many counts of this clonotype. The chain joins TRBV2 to TRBJ1-1, with 9 bases fitting TRBD1. V shed 7 bases and J 2 bases; nucleotides not matched to a gene: 5. The CDR3 is 14 residues long. Germline V lookup: CDR1 SNHLY, CDR2 FYNNEI. The CDR3 DNA sequence: TGTGCCAGCAAGGGGACAGGGACTAACACTGAAGCTTTCTTT. Translation gives CASKGTGTNTEAFF. Based on the CDR3 plus reference TRBV2 and TRBJ1-1, the full variable domain is EPEVTQTPSHQVTQMGQEVILRCVPISNHLYFYWYRQILGQKVEFLVSFYNNEISEKSEIFDDQFSVERPDGSNFTLKIRSTKLEDSAMYFCASKGTGTNTEAFFGQGTRLTVV.

This clonotype was observed a few times. This chain uses TRBV5-1 with TRBJ1-4, with a tentative D call TRBD1 (5 bases). The germline V gene encodes CDR1 SGHRS and CDR2 YFSETQ. Trimming took 0 bases from V and 2 from J, leaving 14 bases between them. This CDR3 has 17 residues. The CDR3 DNA sequence: TGCGCCAGCAGCTTGGCCCCCCAGGGATCCACTAATGAAAAACTGTTTTTT. The encoded protein is CASSLAPQGSTNEKLFF.

This clonotype has a count of ten or more. This chain connects TRBV20-1 to TRBJ1-2; D might be TRBD1 (6 bases). V was cut by 6 bases and J by 1 base, with 15 bases left in between. Germline V gene sequence: CDR1 DFQATT, CDR2 SNEGSKA (reference sequence). The CDR3 contains 14 residues. CDR3 residues: CSAGGGQDNYGYTF. The CDR3 nucleotides are TGCAGTGCGGGTGGGGGGCAGGATAACTATGGCTACACCTTC.

Comments on this clonotype: A much more abundant neighbour one base away suggests this may be a read error. Given the absence of the conserved phenylalanine or tryptophan at the CDR3 end, a read error is likely. The chain has TRBV3-1 and TRBJ1-6; D uncertain. V shed 3 bases and J shed 9 bases, with 9 bases lying between them. From germline, CDR1 is LGHDT and CDR2 YNNKEL (reference sequence). CDR3 size: 13 residues. Here the CDR3 DNA reads TGTGCCAGCAGCCAGCTTCTACGTTCACCCCTCCACCTT. Protein: CASSQLLRSPLHL.

The rearrangement links TRBV5-6 to TRBJ2-7; TRBD1 matches 7 bases. Germline trimming cut 4 bases from V and 2 bases from J; bases unmatched to any gene: 18. The CDR3 is 18 residues long. Germline values: CDR1 SGHDT, CDR2 YYEEEE. This CDR3 reads CASSPSGGWTGSTYEQYF. The CDR3 nucleotides are TGTGCCAGCAGCCCCAGCGGCGGGTGGACAGGTTCTACCTACGAGCAGTACTTC.